This T cell receptor beta chain derives from a study of technical replicates of blood from a handful of donors. This CDR3 has 15 amino acids. In germline, CDR1 is WNHNN, CDR2 SYGVQD (reference sequence). Losses at the gene ends were 7 bases for V and 3 bases for J; bases not matched to a gene: 10. The table came from immunoSEQ multiplex PCR; TCRdb's copy has only in-frame clones and leaves some out. Among about 56,000 clones, approximately 92% were seen once, and the ten largest hold approximately 4.5%. J is TRBJ2-7 and V is TRBV10-1, with 9 bases identical to TRBD2. The clonotype was recovered from a human donor in good health. Some clones in this sample may be carry-over from other donors' samples. Material: PBMCs. The CDR3 coding sequence is TGCGCCAGCACCCAAGCGGGAGGCAGATTCTACGAGCAGTACTTC. This translates into CASTQAGGRFYEQYF.